These T cell receptor beta chains were read from a single sample in a study of T cells after yellow fever vaccination. TCRdb re-called the 5' RACE reads with MiXCR, one entry per CDR3 protein. Seen here are more than 450,000 distinct CDR3 sequences, about a fifth observed once, and the top ten hold 16%. This specimen was PBMCs, taken around 3 weeks after the first yellow fever vaccination. The receptors originated from a man younger than 30 who received the YFV17D yellow fever vaccine. The CDR3 runs from the conserved cysteine through the conserved F or W. Each record gives: clone size, CDR3 length, D gene, V gene, J gene, CDR3 protein, CDR3 DNA. A D gene is named only where the DNA matches it firmly. Some rows mark clone size as missing; the rest say once, few, many or name a class of expanded clone.

>NA|17|TRBD2|TRBV7-2|TRBJ2-2
CASSSELAGGPLGELFF
TGTGCCAGCAGCTCGGAACTAGCGGGGGGGCCTCTCGGGGAGCTGTTTTTT
>NA|15|TRBD1|TRBV3-1|TRBJ2-3
CASSPGQPSTDTQYF
TGTGCCAGCAGCCCGGGACAGCCTAGCACAGATACGCAGTATTTT
>few|15|TRBD1|TRBV7-2|TRBJ1-6
CASSSDRGGNSPLHF
TGTGCCAGCAGTTCAGACAGGGGCGGCAATTCACCCCTCCACTTT
>few|15|TRBD1|TRBV24-1|TRBJ2-3
CATSEPGGGSDTQYF
TGTGCCACCAGTGAACCAGGGGGCGGGTCAGATACGCAGTATTTT
>few|12|NA|TRBV29-1|TRBJ2-7
CSVVSGVKEQYF
TGCAGCGTTGTGTCCGGGGTAAAGGAGCAGTACTTC
>NA|17|NA|TRBV12-3/TRBV12-4|TRBJ2-1
CASSLDTGAASYNEQFF
TGTGCCAGCAGTTTAGATACCGGGGCAGCCTCCTACAATGAGCAGTTCTTC
>few|16|NA|TRBV5-1|TRBJ2-7
CASSHGVVHPFLEQYF
TGCGCCAGCAGCCATGGGGTAGTGCACCCCTTCCTGGAGCAGTACTTC
>NA|14|NA|TRBV4-1|TRBJ1-1
CASSRIDQGTEAFF
TGCGCCAGCAGTAGAATCGACCAGGGGACTGAAGCTTTCTTT
>NA|15|NA|TRBV12-3/TRBV12-4|TRBJ2-2
CASSPVGAGTGELFF
TGTGCCAGCAGTCCCGTGGGGGCAGGGACCGGGGAGCTGTTTTTT
>NA|17|TRBD2|TRBV3-1|TRBJ2-2
CASRRLAGGPYTGELFF
TGTGCCAGCAGACGTCTAGCGGGGGGGCCCTACACCGGGGAGCTGTTTTTT
>NA|19|TRBD1|TRBV11-2|TRBJ2-1
CASSLVGTGVGSSYNEQFF
TGTGCCAGCAGCTTAGTGGGGACAGGGGTCGGGAGCTCCTACAATGAGCAGTTCTTC
>few|15|NA|TRBV5-4|TRBJ2-3
CASSLNYQNTDTQYF
TGTGCCAGCAGCTTGAATTACCAGAACACAGATACGCAGTATTTT
>NA|12|TRBD1|TRBV12-3/TRBV12-4|TRBJ2-7
CASSRGPDEQYF
TGTGCCAGCAGTAGGGGGCCTGACGAGCAGTACTTC
>NA|15|NA|TRBV5-1|TRBJ1-1
CASSQSTGRSTEAFF
TGCGCCAGCAGCCAATCGACAGGCCGGAGTACTGAAGCTTTCTTT
>NA|15|NA|TRBV27|TRBJ1-3
CASSLNSLSGNTIYF
TGTGCCAGCAGTTTAAACAGCCTCTCTGGAAACACCATATATTTT
>NA|15|NA|TRBV10-3|TRBJ2-1
CAISESIGSYNEQFF
TGTGCCATCAGTGAGTCGATAGGCTCCTACAATGAGCAGTTCTTC
>NA|15|NA|TRBV9|TRBJ2-3
CASSDLAPGTDTQYF
TGTGCCAGCAGCGATCTAGCCCCCGGGACAGATACGCAGTATTTT
>few|14|TRBD1|TRBV7-9|TRBJ2-1
CASSLGRGLNEQFF
TGTGCCAGCAGCTTAGGCAGGGGGCTAAATGAGCAGTTCTTC